The rows below give T cell receptor beta chains drawn from one sample of a study of T cells in localized non-small cell lung cancer. Only in-frame clones appear in the TCRdb table, and some are missing; sequencing was by immunoSEQ multiplex PCR. The data show 45,000 to 55,000 clones, 80% to 90% seen once. The source was peripheral blood, collected before any cancer treatment. These receptors came from an older male donor with stage III squamous cell lung carcinoma. CDR3s include the opening cysteine and the closing phenylalanine or tryptophan. Each record gives: clone size, J gene, D gene, V gene, CDR3 DNA, CDR3 protein. D genes are given only for firm matches. Clone size, where shown, is once, few, many, or a class for clones that have expanded.

clone size: NA
J gene: TRBJ1-4
D gene: NA
V gene: TRBV18
CDR3 DNA: TGTGCCAGCTCAACAGGGATTCGAGAAGAAAAACTGTTTTTT
CDR3 protein: CASSTGIREEKLFF

clone size: NA
J gene: TRBJ2-5
D gene: NA
V gene: TRBV7-2
CDR3 DNA: TGTGCCAGCAGCCCCTCGGCCAGCTCGGAGACCCAGTACTTC
CDR3 protein: CASSPSASSETQYF

clone size: NA
J gene: TRBJ2-2
D gene: NA
V gene: TRBV6-5
CDR3 DNA: TGTGCCAGCAGCCGTGCAACAAGAACCGGGGAGCTGTTTTTT
CDR3 protein: CASSRATRTGELFF

clone size: NA
J gene: TRBJ2-7
D gene: TRBD2
V gene: TRBV5-1
CDR3 DNA: TGCGCCAGCAGCTTGTCGGCGGGAGCTTCGCCAAACTACGAGCAGTACTTC
CDR3 protein: CASSLSAGASPNYEQYF

clone size: NA
J gene: TRBJ1-6
D gene: NA
V gene: TRBV5-5
CDR3 DNA: TGTGCCAGCAGCTTGGAACAGGGACACCTCTCCTATAATTCACCCCTCCACTTT
CDR3 protein: CASSLEQGHLSYNSPLHF

clone size: few
J gene: TRBJ1-2
D gene: NA
V gene: TRBV5-5
CDR3 DNA: TGTGCCAGCAGCTCCGAGACGGGGTTCTATGGCTACACCTTC
CDR3 protein: CASSSETGFYGYTF

clone size: once
J gene: TRBJ1-3
D gene: TRBD1
V gene: TRBV6-5
CDR3 DNA: TGTGCCAGCAGTCGGGACAGGCAAGACACCATATATTTT
CDR3 protein: CASSRDRQDTIYF

clone size: NA
J gene: TRBJ2-3
D gene: NA
V gene: TRBV6-5
CDR3 DNA: TGTGCCAGCAGCTATAAACTACCCACAGATACGCAGTATTTT
CDR3 protein: CASSYKLPTDTQYF

clone size: few
J gene: TRBJ1-1
D gene: NA
V gene: TRBV5-1
CDR3 DNA: TGCGCCAGCAGCCAACCGACAGCCTATGGCACTGAAGCTTTCTTT
CDR3 protein: CASSQPTAYGTEAFF

clone size: NA
J gene: TRBJ2-3
D gene: TRBD2
V gene: TRBV29-1
CDR3 DNA: TGCAGCGTTGATTATCTGCTAGCGGGAGTGGATACGCAATATTTT
CDR3 protein: CSVDYLLAGVDTQYF

clone size: NA
J gene: TRBJ2-3
D gene: NA
V gene: TRBV6-5
CDR3 DNA: TGTGCCAGCATCCCAGGGGGGCGAGGAGATACGCAGTATTTT
CDR3 protein: CASIPGGRGDTQYF

clone size: NA
J gene: TRBJ1-2
D gene: TRBD1
V gene: TRBV28
CDR3 DNA: TGTGCCAGCAGTTGGACAGGGCGTAAGGTGTATGGCTACACCTTC
CDR3 protein: CASSWTGRKVYGYTF

clone size: NA
J gene: TRBJ2-1
D gene: NA
V gene: TRBV7-3
CDR3 DNA: TGTGCCAGCAGCCCTAGGAGCTCCTACAATGAGCAGTTCTTC
CDR3 protein: CASSPRSSYNEQFF

clone size: once
J gene: TRBJ1-1
D gene: NA
V gene: TRBV6-5
CDR3 DNA: TGTGCCAGCAGTCCTGTCCCAAACACTGAAGCTTTCTTT
CDR3 protein: CASSPVPNTEAFF

clone size: NA
J gene: TRBJ1-5
D gene: TRBD1
V gene: TRBV2
CDR3 DNA: TGTGCCAGCAAGACAGGGGGCAATCAGCCCCAGCATTTT
CDR3 protein: CASKTGGNQPQHF

clone size: NA
J gene: TRBJ2-1
D gene: NA
V gene: TRBV5-5
CDR3 DNA: TGTGCCAGCAGTCACCTACGAGAGCAGTTCTTC
CDR3 protein: CASSHLREQFF

clone size: once
J gene: TRBJ2-3
D gene: NA
V gene: TRBV5-4
CDR3 DNA: TGTGCCAGCAGCCAGGATCACACAGATACGCAGTATTTT
CDR3 protein: CASSQDHTDTQYF

clone size: NA
J gene: TRBJ2-6
D gene: NA
V gene: TRBV7-9
CDR3 DNA: TGTGCCAGCAGCTTCTTTCGAGGGGCCCTGGGTGGGGCCAACGTCCTGACTTTC
CDR3 protein: CASSFFRGALGGANVLTF